The clone carrying this TCR beta chain was seen only a few times. Its antigen remains unidentified. All of the isolated RNA was reverse transcribed, so expressed TCRB transcripts were sequenced. Clones were sequenced by immunoSEQ multiplex PCR, and TCRdb holds only the in-frame ones, with some missing. The sample includes around 250,000 clones, around 14% seen only once; the top ten take around 0.019%. Sorting of CD4+ naive, central memory, regulatory and stem cell-like memory cells was performed via CD45RO/CCR7/CD25/CD127/CD95/CD27. The J segment lost 6 bases and the V segment lost 0 bases, leaving 5 bases of the junction unmatched. Germline V lookup: CDR1 SGDLS, CDR2 YYNGEE. The CDR3 runs to 15 residues. The data belong to a study of beta chain features in type 1 diabetes. Study at large: The study found patients and healthy donors alike in age, gender and cell yields. Study-level findings and limits: Among patients, naive, central memory and Treg TCRB repertoires appeared more similar than among healthy donors. A moderate, significant TCRB CDR3 shortening appeared in type 1 diabetes across four CD4+ subsets.

Sequenced input: naive CD4+ T cells from blood. The gene calls are TRBV9 and TRBJ2-7; 11 bases map to TRBD2. The TCR comes from a man in his thirties or forties with type 1 diabetes. CDR3 protein: CASSVVAGGPSEQYF. CDR3 sequence (DNA): TGTGCCAGCAGCGTAGTAGCGGGAGGGCCAAGCGAGCAGTACTTC.